This passage covers 13 T cell receptor beta chains from one sample sequenced in a study of T cell responses to AZD1222 COVID-19 vaccine. Repertoires were generated with immunoSEQ multiplex PCR, while TCRdb's copy carries only in-frame clones and drops some. The table has around 100,000 clones, 85% seen once. Sequenced material: peripheral blood, taken 28 days after the second AZD1222 dose. The receptors derive from an adult who received the AZD1222 COVID-19 vaccine.

V gene TRBV6-5 combines with J gene TRBJ2-1; D is perhaps TRBD2 (6 bases). Between the trimmed V and J ends, which lost 8 bases and 10 bases, there was a span of 24 bases. CDR3 length: 15 residues. Germline CDR1 is MNHEY and CDR2 is SVGAGI. The chain's CDR3 is CASPPSFGTLREQFF. The CDR3 nucleotides are TGTGCCAGCCCTCCATCCTTCGGGACTCTCCGCGAGCAGTTCTTC.

The chain uses TRBV4-3 and TRBJ2-3; D is ambiguous. V was shortened by 0 bases and J by 6 bases, with 7 bases between the two germline ends. Germline CDR1 reads LGHNA; CDR2 reads YSLEER. The CDR3 length is 13 residues. The CDR3 coding sequence is TGCGCCAGCAGCCAAGATATTCGGGATACGCAGTATTTT. This gives the protein CASSQDIRDTQYF.

This chain uses TRBV5-5 with TRBJ2-7; a weak D match, TRBD1 (5 bases). V was trimmed by 0 bases and J by 0 bases, leaving 10 bases between them. This CDR3 comprises 15 residues. Germline assignment: CDR1 SGHKS and CDR2 YYEKEE (reference sequence). This CDR3 reads CASSLEDTSSYEQYF. In nucleotides, the CDR3 is TGTGCCAGCAGCTTGGAGGACACGAGCTCCTACGAGCAGTACTTC.

The chain is built from TRBV3-1 (or the pseudogene TRBV3-2) and TRBJ1-4; 7 nucleotides match TRBD1. CDR1 LGHDT and CDR2 YNNKEL come from the germline V gene (reference sequence). The CDR3 contains 18 residues. The V segment lost 0 bases and the J segment 5 bases; nucleotides outside the gene matches: 12. CDR3 protein: CASSQDLPGSGGNEKLFF. In DNA, the CDR3 is TGTGCCAGCAGCCAAGATCTGCCAGGGTCAGGGGGGAATGAAAAACTGTTTTTT.

V is TRBV19 and J is TRBJ2-5, with 10 positions matching TRBD2. The CDR3 length is 15 residues. Germline loops: CDR1 LNHDA, CDR2 SQIVND (reference sequence). V shed 2 bases, J shed 1 base, and the junction held 1 base outside the gene matches. Here the CDR3 DNA reads TGTGCCAGTAGTATATTAGCGGGGGGCCAAGAGACCCAGTACTTC. This sequence encodes CASSILAGGQETQYF.

This clone was counted once. The CDR3 loop is CASSVVPGVSEQYF. Written as DNA, the CDR3 is TGTGCCAGCAGCGTAGTACCAGGGGTCTCCGAGCAGTACTTC. The V and J genes are TRBV9 and TRBJ2-7; tentatively, D is TRBD1 (6 bases). CDR1 SGDLS and CDR2 YYNGEE come from the germline V gene. V shed 0 bases and J shed 6 bases, with 13 bases lying between them. CDR3 length: 14 amino acids.

A single count supports this clone. This rearrangement joins TRBV29-1 to TRBJ2-5; possible D gene TRBD1, 5 bases. Trimming stripped 6 bases from V and 5 bases from J, with 13 bases between. The CDR3 loop spans 12 amino acids. The germline gives CDR1 SQVTM, CDR2 ANQGSEA. CDR3 amino acids: CSVGGQLETQYF. In DNA, the CDR3 is TGCAGCGTCGGTGGACAATTGGAGACCCAGTACTTC.

The chain uses TRBV2 and TRBJ2-7; 12 bases map to TRBD2. The CDR3 consists of 20 residues. Per the germline V gene, CDR1 is SNHLY and CDR2 is FYNNEI. With V trimmed by 6 bases and J by 0 bases, 18 bases remained unmatched. Here the CDR3 reads CASRAIRASGLAGFSYEQYF. The CDR3 DNA reads as TGTGCCAGCAGGGCTATTCGAGCCTCGGGACTAGCGGGCTTCTCCTACGAGCAGTACTTC.

The CDR3 DNA reads as TGTGCCAGCAGCCAACCCGGACTAGCGAGATTCACCGGGGAGCTGTTTTTT. The encoded protein is CASSQPGLARFTGELFF. V usage is TRBV3-1 (or the pseudogene TRBV3-2) and J usage is TRBJ2-2, with 9 nucleotides matching TRBD2. The CDR3 length is 17 residues. V gave up 2 bases and J gave up 4 bases; unmatched junction bases: 8. CDR1 is LGHDT and CDR2 is YNNKEL in the germline V gene (reference sequence).

The V call is TRBV11-2, the J call TRBJ1-5, with D uncertain. The V gene's germline CDR1 is SGHAT and CDR2 FQNNGV. V was cut by 0 bases and J by 1 base, with 7 bases left in between. CDR3 size: 15 residues. The CDR3 sequence is CASSLEGLSNQPQHF. CDR3 nucleotide sequence: TGTGCCAGCAGCTTAGAGGGTTTAAGCAATCAGCCCCAGCATTTT. Full variable domain (remainder filled in from reference TRBV11-2 and TRBJ1-5): EAGVAQSPRYKIIEKRQSVAFWCNPISGHATLYWYQQILGQGPKLLIQFQNNGVVDDSQLPKDRFSAERLKGVDSTLKIQPAKLEDSAVYLCASSLEGLSNQPQHFGDGTRLSIL.

The rearrangement uses TRBV6-1 and TRBJ2-5; 9 bases are shared with TRBD1. V lost 2 bases and J lost 3; bases outside the gene matches: 4. The CDR3 length is 15 residues. CDR1 is MNHNS and CDR2 is SASEGT in the germline V gene. The CDR3 region is CASSEFGTGKETQYF. The CDR3 DNA is TGTGCCAGCAGTGAATTCGGGACAGGGAAAGAGACCCAGTACTTC.

This clone was recorded once. The CDR3 DNA follows: TGTGCCAGCAGCTTATATAACACCGGGGAGCTGTTTTTT. Amino acid sequence: CASSLYNTGELFF. The chain carries TRBV7-8 and TRBJ2-2; D gene ambiguous. Germline V gene lookup returns CDR1 SGHVS and CDR2 FQNEAQ. The CDR3 has 13 amino acids. Trimming shortened V by 2 bases and J by 2 bases, and 3 bases separated the two germline ends.

The J gene is TRBJ2-7, the V gene TRBV18; D is undetermined. The CDR3 runs to 14 residues. V lost 3 bases and J lost 1, with 10 bases in between. Germline loops: CDR1 KGHSH, CDR2 LQKENI. CDR3 amino acids: CASSPGSGSYEQYF. The CDR3 coding sequence is TGTGCCAGCTCACCCGGATCTGGATCCTACGAGCAGTACTTC.